Listed below are T cell receptor beta chains from one sample, sequenced in a study of OX40 agonist ivuxolimab in advanced cancers. Profiled with immunoSEQ multiplex PCR; TCRdb holds only in-frame clones, not every one. The sample has approximately 70,000 clones, more than 70% seen once; the top ten hold over 0.55%. Sample: CD4+ or CD8+ T cells sorted from blood, taken in a trial of the OX40 agonist ivuxolimab. These receptors were obtained from an adult with an advanced solid tumor such as melanoma, head and neck, liver or kidney cancer. The CDR3 runs from the conserved cysteine through the conserved F or W. Fields, in order: D gene, J gene, V gene, clone size, CDR3 DNA, CDR3 protein. D genes are given only for firm matches. Not all rows give a size; the values are once, few, many and, for expanded clones, a class.

D gene: TRBD1
J gene: TRBJ1-5
V gene: TRBV19
clone size: NA
CDR3 DNA: TGTGCCAGTAGTATTTTAGGGGGCCGGGGCAATCAGCCCCAGCATTTT
CDR3 protein: CASSILGGRGNQPQHF

D gene: NA
J gene: TRBJ2-3
V gene: TRBV7-3
clone size: NA
CDR3 DNA: TGTGCCAGCAGCTTAAAAGATACGCAGTATTTT
CDR3 protein: CASSLKDTQYF

D gene: NA
J gene: TRBJ1-3
V gene: TRBV28
clone size: NA
CDR3 DNA: TGTGCCAGCAGACCCCAGGGGATATCTGGAAACACCATATATTTT
CDR3 protein: CASRPQGISGNTIYF

D gene: NA
J gene: TRBJ1-1
V gene: TRBV29-1
clone size: once
CDR3 DNA: TGCAGCGTTGATGGACAGAACACTGAAGCTTTCTTT
CDR3 protein: CSVDGQNTEAFF

D gene: TRBD2
J gene: TRBJ2-5
V gene: TRBV7-6
clone size: NA
CDR3 DNA: TGTGCCAGCAGCCCTAGCGGGGGGGCGACCCAGTACTTC
CDR3 protein: CASSPSGGATQYF

D gene: NA
J gene: TRBJ1-1
V gene: TRBV2
clone size: NA
CDR3 DNA: TGTGCCAGCAGTGATAATATGAACACTGAAGCTTTCTTT
CDR3 protein: CASSDNMNTEAFF

D gene: NA
J gene: TRBJ1-3
V gene: TRBV5-1
clone size: NA
CDR3 DNA: TGCGCCAGCAGCTTCCTCGCCGGCAGCTCTGGAAACACCATATATTTT
CDR3 protein: CASSFLAGSSGNTIYF

D gene: NA
J gene: TRBJ2-6
V gene: TRBV29-1
clone size: NA
CDR3 DNA: TGCAGCGTTGAAGCCTCTGGGGCCAACGTCCTGACTTTC
CDR3 protein: CSVEASGANVLTF

D gene: NA
J gene: TRBJ1-6
V gene: TRBV5-6
clone size: NA
CDR3 DNA: TGTGCCAGCAGCTTGCGCAAGGATCTCGGATCACCCCTCCACTTT
CDR3 protein: CASSLRKDLGSPLHF

D gene: NA
J gene: TRBJ1-1
V gene: TRBV9
clone size: few
CDR3 DNA: TGTGCCAGCAGCGTAGCGAGCGGAGGTTTCACTGAAGCTTTCTTT
CDR3 protein: CASSVASGGFTEAFF